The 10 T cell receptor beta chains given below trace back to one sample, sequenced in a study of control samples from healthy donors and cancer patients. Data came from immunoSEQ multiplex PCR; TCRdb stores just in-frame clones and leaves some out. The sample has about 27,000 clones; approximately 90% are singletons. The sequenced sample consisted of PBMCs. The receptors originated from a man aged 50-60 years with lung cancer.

In DNA form, the CDR3 reads TGTGCCAGCAGTGAATATCCGGGAGGCTACACCTTC. Its protein is CASSEYPGGYTF. The J gene is TRBJ1-2, the V gene TRBV25-1; D gene unclear. The CDR3 contains 12 residues. Germline V gene sequence: CDR1 MGHDK, CDR2 SYGVNS. V dropped 0 bases and J dropped 8 bases, with 7 bases sitting between them.

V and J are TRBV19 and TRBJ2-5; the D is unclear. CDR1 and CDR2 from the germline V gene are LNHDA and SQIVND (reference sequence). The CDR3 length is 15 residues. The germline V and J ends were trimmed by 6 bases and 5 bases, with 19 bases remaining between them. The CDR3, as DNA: TGTGCCAGTAGCCTCCTAGGCGGCTTTGAGGAGACCCAGTACTTC. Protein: CASSLLGGFEETQYF. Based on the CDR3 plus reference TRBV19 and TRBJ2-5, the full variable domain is DGGITQSPKYLFRKEGQNVTLSCEQNLNHDAMYWYRQDPGQGLRLIYYSQIVNDFQKGDIAEGYSVSREKKESFPLTVTSAQKNPTAFYLCASSLLGGFEETQYFGPGTRLLVL.

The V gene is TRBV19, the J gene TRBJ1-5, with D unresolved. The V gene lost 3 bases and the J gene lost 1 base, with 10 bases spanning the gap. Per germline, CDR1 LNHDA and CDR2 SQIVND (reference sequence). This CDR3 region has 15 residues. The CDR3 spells CASSITLMSNQPQHF. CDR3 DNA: TGTGCCAGTAGTATCACCTTGATGAGCAATCAGCCCCAGCATTTT.

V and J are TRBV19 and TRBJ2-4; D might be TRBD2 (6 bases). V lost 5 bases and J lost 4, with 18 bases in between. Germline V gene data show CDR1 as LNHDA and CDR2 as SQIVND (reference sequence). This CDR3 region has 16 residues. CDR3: CASSSYPGEWKNIQYF. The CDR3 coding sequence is TGTGCCAGTAGTTCCTACCCGGGAGAGTGGAAAAACATTCAGTACTTC.

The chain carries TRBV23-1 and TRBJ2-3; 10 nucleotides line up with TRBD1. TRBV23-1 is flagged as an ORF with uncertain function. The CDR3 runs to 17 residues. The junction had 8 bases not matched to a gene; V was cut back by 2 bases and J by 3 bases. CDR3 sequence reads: CASSQIGTGDITDTQYF. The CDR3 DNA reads TGCGCCAGCAGTCAAATTGGGACAGGGGATATAACAGATACGCAGTATTTT.

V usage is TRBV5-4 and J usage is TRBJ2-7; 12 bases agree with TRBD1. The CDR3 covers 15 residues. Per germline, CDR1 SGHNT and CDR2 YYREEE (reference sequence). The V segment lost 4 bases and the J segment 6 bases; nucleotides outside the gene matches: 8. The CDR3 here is CASSVAGTGGSEQYF. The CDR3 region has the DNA TGTGCCAGCAGCGTCGCCGGGACAGGGGGCAGCGAGCAGTACTTC.

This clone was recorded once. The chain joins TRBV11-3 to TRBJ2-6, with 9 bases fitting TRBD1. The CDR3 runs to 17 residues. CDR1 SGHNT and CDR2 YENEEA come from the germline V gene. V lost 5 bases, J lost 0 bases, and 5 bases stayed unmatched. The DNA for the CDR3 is TGTGCCAGCAGCCCGGGACAGGGCAGCTCTGGGGCCAACGTCCTGACTTTC. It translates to CASSPGQGSSGANVLTF.

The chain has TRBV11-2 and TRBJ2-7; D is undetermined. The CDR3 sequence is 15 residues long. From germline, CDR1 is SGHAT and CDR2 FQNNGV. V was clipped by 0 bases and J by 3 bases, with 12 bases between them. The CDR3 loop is CASSLDTDVGYEQYF. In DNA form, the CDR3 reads TGTGCCAGCAGCTTAGATACCGATGTGGGCTACGAGCAGTACTTC.

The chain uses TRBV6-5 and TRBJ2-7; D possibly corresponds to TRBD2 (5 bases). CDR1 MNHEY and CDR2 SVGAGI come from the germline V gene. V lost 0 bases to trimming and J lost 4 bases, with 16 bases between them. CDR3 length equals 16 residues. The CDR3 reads CASSYSANGGSYEQYF. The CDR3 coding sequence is TGTGCCAGCAGTTACTCAGCTAATGGCGGGTCTTACGAGCAGTACTTC.

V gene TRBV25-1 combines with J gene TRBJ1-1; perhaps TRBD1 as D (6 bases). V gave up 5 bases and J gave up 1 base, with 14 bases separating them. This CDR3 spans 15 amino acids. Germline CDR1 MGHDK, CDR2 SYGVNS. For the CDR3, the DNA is TGTGCCAGCAGTCCGCTTCAGGGGAGGAACACTGAAGCTTTCTTT. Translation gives CASSPLQGRNTEAFF.